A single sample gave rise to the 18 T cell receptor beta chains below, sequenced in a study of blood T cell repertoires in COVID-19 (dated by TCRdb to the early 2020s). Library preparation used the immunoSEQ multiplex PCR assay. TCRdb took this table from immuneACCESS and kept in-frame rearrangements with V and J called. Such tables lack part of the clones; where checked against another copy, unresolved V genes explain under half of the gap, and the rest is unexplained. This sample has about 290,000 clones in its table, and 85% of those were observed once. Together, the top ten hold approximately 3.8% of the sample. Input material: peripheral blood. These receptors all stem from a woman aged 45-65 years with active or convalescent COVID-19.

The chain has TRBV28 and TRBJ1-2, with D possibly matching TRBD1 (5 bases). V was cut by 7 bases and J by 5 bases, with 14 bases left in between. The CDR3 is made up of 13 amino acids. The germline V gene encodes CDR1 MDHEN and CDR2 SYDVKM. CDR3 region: CASNAGNLYGYTF. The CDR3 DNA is TGTGCCAGCAACGCAGGGAATTTATATGGCTACACCTTC.

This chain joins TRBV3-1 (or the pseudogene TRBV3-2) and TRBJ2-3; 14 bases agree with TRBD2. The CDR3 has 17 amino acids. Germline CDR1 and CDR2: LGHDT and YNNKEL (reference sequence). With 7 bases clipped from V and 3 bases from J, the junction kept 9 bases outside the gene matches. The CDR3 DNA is TGTGCCAGCACCCGGACTAGCGGGGGGAGCGGGACAGATACGCAGTATTTT. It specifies CASTRTSGGSGTDTQYF.

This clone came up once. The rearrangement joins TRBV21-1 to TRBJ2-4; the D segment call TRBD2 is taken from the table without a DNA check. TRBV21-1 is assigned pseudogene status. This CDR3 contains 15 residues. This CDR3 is CASSILAGAENIQYF. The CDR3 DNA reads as TGTGCCAGCAGCATCCTAGCGGGAGCTGAAAACATTCAGTACTTC.

CDR3 residues: CSVLQGWNTEAFF. In DNA, the CDR3 is TGCAGCGTTCTTCAGGGGTGGAATACTGAAGCTTTCTTT. The gene calls are TRBV29-1 and TRBJ1-1, with a possible D match to TRBD1 (6 bases). V lost 5 bases to trimming and J lost 5 bases, with 15 bases between them. This CDR3 is built from 13 residues. Per the germline V gene, CDR1 is SQVTM and CDR2 is ANQGSEA. The full variable domain, in which reference TRBV29-1 and TRBJ1-1 provide the parts outside the CDR3, is SAVISQKPSRDICQRGTSLTIQCQVDSQVTMMFWYRQQPGQSLTLIATANQGSEATYESGFVIDKFPISRPNLTFSTLTVSNMSPEDSSIYLCSVLQGWNTEAFFGQGTRLTVV.

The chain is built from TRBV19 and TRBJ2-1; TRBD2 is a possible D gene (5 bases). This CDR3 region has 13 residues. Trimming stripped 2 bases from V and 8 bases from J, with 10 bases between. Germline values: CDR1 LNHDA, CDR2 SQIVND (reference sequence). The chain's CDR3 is CASSIWRQDEQFF. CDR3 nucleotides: TGTGCCAGTAGTATATGGAGGCAGGATGAGCAGTTCTTC.

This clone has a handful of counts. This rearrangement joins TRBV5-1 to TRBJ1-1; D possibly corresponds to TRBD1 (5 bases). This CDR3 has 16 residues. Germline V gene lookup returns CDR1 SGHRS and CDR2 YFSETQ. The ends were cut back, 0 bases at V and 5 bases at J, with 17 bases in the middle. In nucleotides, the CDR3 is TGCGCCAGCAGCTTGGTATTCGGCAGGGCGTTGACTGAAGCTTTCTTT. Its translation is CASSLVFGRALTEAFF.

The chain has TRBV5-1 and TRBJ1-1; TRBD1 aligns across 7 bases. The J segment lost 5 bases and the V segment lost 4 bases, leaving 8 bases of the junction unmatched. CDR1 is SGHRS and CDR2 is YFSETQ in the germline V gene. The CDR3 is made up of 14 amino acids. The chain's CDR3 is CASSTQGEGTEAFF. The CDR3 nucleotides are TGCGCCAGCAGCACCCAGGGGGAAGGGACTGAAGCTTTCTTT.

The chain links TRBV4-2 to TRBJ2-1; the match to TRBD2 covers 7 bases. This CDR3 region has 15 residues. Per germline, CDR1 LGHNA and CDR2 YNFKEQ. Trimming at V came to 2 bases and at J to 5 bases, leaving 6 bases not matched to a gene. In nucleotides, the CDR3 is TGTGCCAGCAGCCAACCCGGCCTAGCGGACAATGAGCAGTTCTTC. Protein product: CASSQPGLADNEQFF.

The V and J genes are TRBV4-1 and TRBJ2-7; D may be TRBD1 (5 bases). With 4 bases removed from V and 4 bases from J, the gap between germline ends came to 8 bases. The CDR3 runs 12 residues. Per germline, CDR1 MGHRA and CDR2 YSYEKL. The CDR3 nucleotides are TGCGCCAGCAGCCTCAGGGCGTACGAGCAGTACTTC. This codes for CASSLRAYEQYF.

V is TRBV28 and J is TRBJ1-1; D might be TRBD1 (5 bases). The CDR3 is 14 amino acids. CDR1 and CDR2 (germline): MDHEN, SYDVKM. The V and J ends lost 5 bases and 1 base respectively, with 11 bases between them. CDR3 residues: CASSNGAGNTEAFF. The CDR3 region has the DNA TGTGCCAGCAGTAATGGGGCAGGGAACACTGAAGCTTTCTTT.

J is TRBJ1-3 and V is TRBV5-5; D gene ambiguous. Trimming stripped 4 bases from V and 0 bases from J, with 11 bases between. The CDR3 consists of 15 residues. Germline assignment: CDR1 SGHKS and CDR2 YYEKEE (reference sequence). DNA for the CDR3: TGTGCCAGCAGCCTCTCGCTAGTCTCTGGAAACACCATATATTTT. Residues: CASSLSLVSGNTIYF.

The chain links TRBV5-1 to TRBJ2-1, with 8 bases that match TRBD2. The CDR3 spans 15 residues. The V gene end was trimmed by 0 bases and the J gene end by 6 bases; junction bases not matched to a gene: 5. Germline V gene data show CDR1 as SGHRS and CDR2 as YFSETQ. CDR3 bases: TGCGCCAGCAGCTTGGCAGCGGGAGCGGCCAATGAGCAGTTCTTC. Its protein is CASSLAAGAANEQFF.

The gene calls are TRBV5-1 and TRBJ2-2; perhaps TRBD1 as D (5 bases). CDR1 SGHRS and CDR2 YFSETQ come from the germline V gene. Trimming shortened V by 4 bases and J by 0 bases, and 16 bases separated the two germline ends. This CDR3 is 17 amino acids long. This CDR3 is CASSQNPRAANTGELFF. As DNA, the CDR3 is TGCGCCAGCAGCCAAAACCCCAGGGCTGCGAACACCGGGGAGCTGTTTTTT.

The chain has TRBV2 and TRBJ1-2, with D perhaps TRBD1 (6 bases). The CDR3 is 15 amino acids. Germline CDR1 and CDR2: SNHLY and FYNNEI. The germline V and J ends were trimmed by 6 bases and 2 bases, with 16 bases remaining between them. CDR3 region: CASRVQGRSNYGYTF. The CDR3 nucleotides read TGTGCCAGCAGGGTGCAGGGGAGATCGAACTATGGCTACACCTTC.

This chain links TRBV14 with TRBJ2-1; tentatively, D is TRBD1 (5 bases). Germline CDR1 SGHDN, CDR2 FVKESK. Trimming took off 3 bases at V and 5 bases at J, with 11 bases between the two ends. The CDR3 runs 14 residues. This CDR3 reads CASSQVTVNNEQFF. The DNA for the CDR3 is TGTGCCAGCAGCCAGGTGACAGTTAACAATGAGCAGTTCTTC.

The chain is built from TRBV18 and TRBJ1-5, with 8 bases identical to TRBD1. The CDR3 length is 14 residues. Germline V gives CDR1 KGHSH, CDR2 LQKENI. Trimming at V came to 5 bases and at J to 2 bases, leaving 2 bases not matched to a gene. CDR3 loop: CASSKTGGNQPQHF. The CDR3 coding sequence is TGTGCCAGCTCAAAGACAGGGGGCAATCAGCCCCAGCATTTT. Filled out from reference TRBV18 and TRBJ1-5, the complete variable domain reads NAGVMQNPRHLVRRRGQEARLRCSPMKGHSHVYWYRQLPEEGLKFMVYLQKENIIDESGMPKERFSAEFPKEGPSILRIQQVVRGDSAAYFCASSKTGGNQPQHFGDGTRLSIL.

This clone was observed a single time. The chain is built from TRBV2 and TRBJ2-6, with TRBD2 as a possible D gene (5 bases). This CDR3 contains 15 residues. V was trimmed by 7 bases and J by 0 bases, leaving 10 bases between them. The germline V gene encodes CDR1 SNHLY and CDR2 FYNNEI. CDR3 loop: CASTREGSGANVLTF. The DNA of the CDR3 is TGTGCCAGCACCCGAGAGGGCTCTGGGGCCAACGTCCTGACTTTC.

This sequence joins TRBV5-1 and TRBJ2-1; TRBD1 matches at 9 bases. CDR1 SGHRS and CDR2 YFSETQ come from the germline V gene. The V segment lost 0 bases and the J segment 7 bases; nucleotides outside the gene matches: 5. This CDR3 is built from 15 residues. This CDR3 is CASSLGQGGWNEQFF. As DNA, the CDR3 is TGCGCCAGCAGCTTGGGACAGGGGGGGTGGAATGAGCAGTTCTTC. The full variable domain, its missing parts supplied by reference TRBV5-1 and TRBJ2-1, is KAGVTQTPRYLIKTRGQQVTLSCSPISGHRSVSWYQQTPGQGLQFLFEYFSETQRNKGNFPGRFSGRQFSNSRSEMNVSTLELGDSALYLCASSLGQGGWNEQFFGPGTRLTVL.